One and the same sample provided the 12 T cell receptor beta chains below, sequenced in a study of blood T cell repertoires in COVID-19. This table comes from immunoSEQ multiplex PCR, and its TCRdb copy is limited to in-frame clones, with some not included. The sample records about 150,000 clones, approximately 86% being singletons. Specimen: peripheral blood. The source of these receptors is a man aged 55 to 70 with COVID-19, enrolled during active disease.

V and J are TRBV11-3 and TRBJ1-1; D gene uncertain. The CDR3 is 13 amino acids. Germline V gene lookup returns CDR1 SGHNT and CDR2 YENEEA. Trimming shortened V by 1 base and J by 1 base, and 4 bases separated the two germline ends. The CDR3 DNA reads TGTGCCAGCAGCTTAGGGCAGAACACTGAAGCTTTCTTT. Its protein is CASSLGQNTEAFF.

The CDR3 nucleotides read TGTGCCAGCAGCCGACAGGGCGCGTGGCAAGAGACCCAGTACTTC. Translated: CASSRQGAWQETQYF. The J gene is TRBJ2-5, the V gene TRBV7-3; the match to TRBD1 covers 7 bases. The CDR3 consists of 15 residues. J was trimmed by 2 bases and V by 5 bases; bases with no gene match: 8. Germline CDR1 reads SGHTA; CDR2 reads FQGTGA.

The gene calls are TRBV12-3 or TRBV12-4 and TRBJ2-7; D remains unclear. Trimming shortened V by 6 bases and J by 7 bases, and 10 bases separated the two germline ends. The CDR3 has 11 amino acids. CDR3 bases: TGTGCCAGCAGCGGGTTGAGGGAGCAGTACTTC. Translation gives CASSGLREQYF.

The chain employs TRBV25-1 and TRBJ1-2; D is unresolved. Germline values: CDR1 MGHDK, CDR2 SYGVNS. V lost 2 bases and J 4 bases, leaving 5 bases between the germline ends. The CDR3 contains 12 residues. Here the CDR3 reads CASSEGLYGYTF. Here the CDR3 DNA reads TGTGCCAGCAGTGAAGGGCTCTATGGCTACACCTTC.

This sequence joins TRBV5-1 and TRBJ2-3; the match to TRBD2 covers 13 bases. The ends lost 4 bases at V and 5 bases at J; junction bases unmatched: 16. In germline, CDR1 is SGHRS, CDR2 YFSETQ. The CDR3 extends over 19 amino acids. CDR3 nucleotides: TGCGCCAGCAGCACCGGACTAGCGGGAGTTTCTCTGGGGAAAGATACGCAGTATTTT. This gives the protein CASSTGLAGVSLGKDTQYF.

The chain couples TRBV18 to TRBJ1-5, with 7 bases fitting TRBD1. Trimming cost V 1 base and J 5 bases; bases outside gene matches: 2. Germline V CDR1 and CDR2: KGHSH, LQKENI. The CDR3 sequence is 14 residues long. CDR3 residues: CASSPLQGHQPQHF. The CDR3 DNA reads as TGTGCCAGCTCACCACTACAGGGGCATCAGCCCCAGCATTTT.

The chain is built from TRBV4-2 and TRBJ1-4, with D possibly TRBD1 on 6 matching bases. Germline assignment: CDR1 LGHNA and CDR2 YNFKEQ. The CDR3 totals 16 residues. The V and J ends lost 3 bases and 6 bases respectively, with 17 bases between them. The CDR3 DNA reads as TGTGCCAGCAGCCAGCCCTTAGGCGGGGGCGATGAAAAACTGTTTTTT. Its translation: CASSQPLGGGDEKLFF.

This chain connects TRBV21-1 to TRBJ1-4; the table's TRBD1 call for D was not verified on the DNA. TRBV21-1 is a listed pseudogene. The CDR3 is made up of 20 amino acids. The chain's CDR3 is CASSTHVLTGGAAENEKLFF. The CDR3 DNA reads as TGTGCCAGCAGCACACACGTACTGACAGGGGGCGCAGCCGAAAATGAAAAACTGTTTTTT.

The chain couples TRBV18 to TRBJ1-1; 7 nucleotides match TRBD1. The CDR3 is 14 amino acids. Germline V gene lookup returns CDR1 KGHSH and CDR2 LQKENI. The junction had 4 bases not matched to a gene; V was cut back by 6 bases and J by 0 bases. DNA for the CDR3: TGTGCCAGCTCGTCGGACAGGATGAACACTGAAGCTTTCTTT. It encodes CASSSDRMNTEAFF.

CDR3 nucleotides: TGTGCCAGCAGTAAGACCGGGACAGGGTTTACTGAAGCTTTCTTT. Translation gives CASSKTGTGFTEAFF. J is TRBJ1-1 and V is TRBV25-1; 9 positions match TRBD1. The CDR3 runs to 15 residues. Per the germline V gene, CDR1 is MGHDK and CDR2 is SYGVNS. Trimming took 5 bases from V and 5 from J; bases not matched to a gene: 9.

The CDR3 sequence is CASSSSSGGAYEQFF. The CDR3 DNA is TGTGCCAGTAGTTCTTCTAGCGGGGGGGCTTATGAGCAGTTCTTC. The chain couples TRBV19 to TRBJ2-1; 12 positions agree with TRBD2. CDR3 length: 15 residues. J lost 8 bases, V lost 5 bases, and 7 bases had no gene match. Per the germline V gene, CDR1 is LNHDA and CDR2 is SQIVND (reference sequence).

This clone occurred once. The J gene is TRBJ2-5, the V gene TRBV9, with D possibly being TRBD2 (5 bases). Germline V CDR1 and CDR2: SGDLS, YYNGEE. Trimming cost V 1 base and J 1 base, with 5 bases left between them. This CDR3 contains 13 residues. The CDR3 region is CASSVTSQETQYF. In DNA form, the CDR3 reads TGTGCCAGCAGCGTAACTAGCCAAGAGACCCAGTACTTC.